These T cell receptor beta chains were read from a single sample in a study of early T cells in non-severe SARS-CoV-2 infection. MiXCR, applied by TCRdb to the 5' RACE reads, yields one record per CDR3 protein. The sample consists of 80,000 or so distinct CDR3 sequences, around 16% of them appearing once. Sequences were obtained from whole blood. The source is an adult who was a healthcare worker with PCR-confirmed SARS-CoV-2 infection or an uninfected control (not recorded which). Both conserved end residues are part of each CDR3. A D gene is named only where the DNA matches it firmly. Clone size appears in some rows only: once, few, many, or a class for an expanded clone.

d_call: TRBD2
v_call: TRBV20-1
j_call: TRBJ2-1
clone_size: few
cdr3_nt: TGCAGTGCTAGTCCCCCCCTGGGAGCGGGAGGGCCTGAGCAGTTCTTC
cdr3_aa: CSASPPLGAGGPEQFF

d_call: -
v_call: TRBV11-2
j_call: TRBJ1-3
clone_size: few
cdr3_nt: TGTGCCAGCAGCTTCCTGGGGGATACTGGAAACACCATATATTTT
cdr3_aa: CASSFLGDTGNTIYF

d_call: TRBD1
v_call: TRBV28
j_call: TRBJ1-1
clone_size: -
cdr3_nt: TGTGCCAGCAGTCTCTTACAGGGGGCGACCACTGAAGCTTTCTTT
cdr3_aa: CASSLLQGATTEAFF

d_call: -
v_call: TRBV28
j_call: TRBJ2-6
clone_size: -
cdr3_nt: TGTGCCAGCAGTTGGTTCAGGGCTGGGGCCAACGTCCTGACTTTC
cdr3_aa: CASSWFRAGANVLTF

d_call: -
v_call: TRBV5-4
j_call: TRBJ2-5
clone_size: many
cdr3_nt: TGTGCCAGCAGCTTTTTAGGTGGGGAAGAGACCCAGTACTTC
cdr3_aa: CASSFLGGEETQYF

d_call: -
v_call: TRBV7-2
j_call: TRBJ2-6
clone_size: -
cdr3_nt: TGTGCCAGCAGCTTACCTAGAGGGGCCAACGTCCTGACTTTC
cdr3_aa: CASSLPRGANVLTF

d_call: -
v_call: TRBV27
j_call: TRBJ2-2
clone_size: -
cdr3_nt: TGTGCCAGCAGTTTTCCAGGGCCCGGGGAGCTGTTTTTT
cdr3_aa: CASSFPGPGELFF

d_call: TRBD2
v_call: TRBV29-1
j_call: TRBJ2-7
clone_size: few
cdr3_nt: TGCAGCGTTGCTAGCGGGGGCTACGAGCAGTACTTC
cdr3_aa: CSVASGGYEQYF

d_call: -
v_call: TRBV30
j_call: TRBJ1-2
clone_size: -
cdr3_nt: TGTGCCTGGAGTGTACAGCAGGGCCACTATGGCTACACCTTC
cdr3_aa: CAWSVQQGHYGYTF

d_call: TRBD1
v_call: TRBV10-1
j_call: TRBJ2-3
clone_size: few
cdr3_nt: TGCGCCAGCAGTGAGCCTGGGACAGTAGATACGCAGTATTTT
cdr3_aa: CASSEPGTVDTQYF

d_call: -
v_call: TRBV6-2/TRBV6-3
j_call: TRBJ2-7
clone_size: -
cdr3_nt: TGTGCCAGCAGTTACTCCGCCGAGCAGTACTTC
cdr3_aa: CASSYSAEQYF

d_call: -
v_call: TRBV20-1
j_call: TRBJ2-7
clone_size: -
cdr3_nt: TGCAGTGCTAGAGATTCGGTGACTGGACTACGGGAGCAGTACTTC
cdr3_aa: CSARDSVTGLREQYF

d_call: -
v_call: TRBV12-3/TRBV12-4
j_call: TRBJ1-1
clone_size: few
cdr3_nt: TGTGCCAGCAGTTTGGGGCTTCAGGAGACTGAAGCTTTCTTT
cdr3_aa: CASSLGLQETEAFF

d_call: TRBD2
v_call: TRBV11-3
j_call: TRBJ2-4
clone_size: -
cdr3_nt: TGTGCCAGCAGCTTAGATGGCCAGGGAGGGGACATTCAGTACTTC
cdr3_aa: CASSLDGQGGDIQYF

d_call: -
v_call: TRBV7-2
j_call: TRBJ1-2
clone_size: -
cdr3_nt: TGTGCCAGCAGGCCCCTGGTGGACTATGGCTACACCTTC
cdr3_aa: CASRPLVDYGYTF

d_call: -
v_call: TRBV12-5
j_call: TRBJ2-5
clone_size: few
cdr3_nt: TGTGCTAGTGGTTTGTCGGGACCCCCCGAGACCCAGTACTTC
cdr3_aa: CASGLSGPPETQYF

d_call: -
v_call: TRBV5-1
j_call: TRBJ2-7
clone_size: once
cdr3_nt: TGCGCCAGCAGCTTCGTGGAAAGCTACGAGCAGTACTTC
cdr3_aa: CASSFVESYEQYF

d_call: -
v_call: TRBV28
j_call: TRBJ1-1
clone_size: few
cdr3_nt: TGTGCCAGCACCCAGCCCCCGGGCACTGAAGCTTTCTTT
cdr3_aa: CASTQPPGTEAFF

d_call: TRBD2
v_call: TRBV5-6
j_call: TRBJ2-5
clone_size: few
cdr3_nt: TGTGCCAGCAGCTGGAGGGAGAGCGGGGCGTACCAAGAGACCCAGTACTTC
cdr3_aa: CASSWRESGAYQETQYF

d_call: -
v_call: TRBV7-2
j_call: TRBJ2-7
clone_size: -
cdr3_nt: TGTGCCAGCAGCTTAGCGGGACTGTCAAACGAGCAGTACTTC
cdr3_aa: CASSLAGLSNEQYF

d_call: TRBD1
v_call: TRBV18
j_call: TRBJ1-1
clone_size: many
cdr3_nt: TGTGCCAGCTCACCGGACAGGGAGGTCGCTGAAGCTTTCTTT
cdr3_aa: CASSPDREVAEAFF

d_call: TRBD2
v_call: TRBV19
j_call: TRBJ2-7
clone_size: few
cdr3_nt: TGTGCCAGTAGTTCACAAGCGGGGGGCCGCTACGAGCAGTACTTC
cdr3_aa: CASSSQAGGRYEQYF

d_call: -
v_call: TRBV29-1
j_call: TRBJ2-1
clone_size: few
cdr3_nt: TGCAGCGCCTCGGAGGGGTTCAGGTACAATGAGCAGTTCTTC
cdr3_aa: CSASEGFRYNEQFF

d_call: -
v_call: TRBV27
j_call: TRBJ2-7
clone_size: -
cdr3_nt: TGTGCCAGCAGTTTAAGAGGATTTTCCTACGAGCAGTACTTC
cdr3_aa: CASSLRGFSYEQYF

d_call: -
v_call: TRBV18
j_call: TRBJ2-5
clone_size: many
cdr3_nt: TGTGCCAGCTCACCACGGACAATCGTCCAAGAGACCCAGTACTTC
cdr3_aa: CASSPRTIVQETQYF

d_call: -
v_call: TRBV12-3/TRBV12-4
j_call: TRBJ1-6
clone_size: few
cdr3_nt: TGTGCCAGCAGTTTAGGGAGACAGGCCTCACCCCTCCACTTT
cdr3_aa: CASSLGRQASPLHF

d_call: TRBD1
v_call: TRBV5-1
j_call: TRBJ2-7
clone_size: few
cdr3_nt: TGCGCCAGCACCGACAGGGCCAACGAGCAGTACTTC
cdr3_aa: CASTDRANEQYF

d_call: -
v_call: TRBV28
j_call: TRBJ1-6
clone_size: -
cdr3_nt: TGTGCCAGCAGTTTCCCGAATTCACCCCTCCACTTT
cdr3_aa: CASSFPNSPLHF

d_call: TRBD2
v_call: TRBV3-1
j_call: TRBJ2-3
clone_size: -
cdr3_nt: TGTGCCAGCAGCCAATCTCGCGGGAGAGGGGCAGATACGCAGTATTTT
cdr3_aa: CASSQSRGRGADTQYF

d_call: TRBD1
v_call: TRBV29-1
j_call: TRBJ1-1
clone_size: few
cdr3_nt: TGCAGCGTTGAACCCAGGGGGGGGGCGACTGAAGCTTTCTTT
cdr3_aa: CSVEPRGGATEAFF

d_call: -
v_call: TRBV2
j_call: TRBJ2-3
clone_size: -
cdr3_nt: TGTGCCAGCAGGGGTGGAGATACGCAGTATTTT
cdr3_aa: CASRGGDTQYF

d_call: TRBD1
v_call: TRBV9
j_call: TRBJ2-1
clone_size: -
cdr3_nt: TGTGCCAGCAGCGCCCCGACAGGGGTAGATTTCAATGAGCAGTTCTTC
cdr3_aa: CASSAPTGVDFNEQFF

d_call: -
v_call: TRBV11-2
j_call: TRBJ1-2
clone_size: few
cdr3_nt: TGTGCCAGCAGCTTAGAACCGCAGGGCGACGGCTACACCTTC
cdr3_aa: CASSLEPQGDGYTF

d_call: TRBD2
v_call: TRBV4-2
j_call: TRBJ2-1
clone_size: many
cdr3_nt: TGTGCCAGCAGCCAAGAAGGGACTAGCGGCTACAATGAGCAGTTCTTC
cdr3_aa: CASSQEGTSGYNEQFF

d_call: -
v_call: TRBV7-3
j_call: TRBJ2-5
clone_size: many
cdr3_nt: TGTGCCAGCAGCTTAACTGGTCAGGGGCCGACCCAGTACTTC
cdr3_aa: CASSLTGQGPTQYF

d_call: -
v_call: TRBV7-2
j_call: TRBJ1-6
clone_size: few
cdr3_nt: TGTGCCAGCAGCTTAGTGCCAAGTAATAATTCACCCCTCCACTTT
cdr3_aa: CASSLVPSNNSPLHF

d_call: TRBD2
v_call: TRBV20-1
j_call: TRBJ2-3
clone_size: many
cdr3_nt: TGCAGTGCCCCAACTAGCGGCACAGATACGCAGTATTTT
cdr3_aa: CSAPTSGTDTQYF

d_call: TRBD1
v_call: TRBV6-5
j_call: TRBJ1-2
clone_size: -
cdr3_nt: TGTGCCAGCAGTTACGACAGGGGCAGTGGCTACACCTTC
cdr3_aa: CASSYDRGSGYTF

d_call: -
v_call: TRBV7-2
j_call: TRBJ2-2
clone_size: few
cdr3_nt: TGTGCCAGCACCCTCCAGGCGAACACCGGGGAGCTGTTTTTT
cdr3_aa: CASTLQANTGELFF

d_call: TRBD2
v_call: TRBV5-1
j_call: TRBJ2-3
clone_size: few
cdr3_nt: TGCGCCAGCAGCTGGACTAGCGGGACCGGCACAGATACGCAGTATTTT
cdr3_aa: CASSWTSGTGTDTQYF

d_call: TRBD1
v_call: TRBV7-9
j_call: TRBJ1-1
clone_size: -
cdr3_nt: TGTGCCAGCAGCACGAGCAGGGGGCTGAGGATGAACACTGAAGCTTTCTTT
cdr3_aa: CASSTSRGLRMNTEAFF

d_call: -
v_call: TRBV20-1
j_call: TRBJ2-5
clone_size: few
cdr3_nt: TGCAGTGCTAGAGTGGGGGTGGAGACCCAGTACTTC
cdr3_aa: CSARVGVETQYF